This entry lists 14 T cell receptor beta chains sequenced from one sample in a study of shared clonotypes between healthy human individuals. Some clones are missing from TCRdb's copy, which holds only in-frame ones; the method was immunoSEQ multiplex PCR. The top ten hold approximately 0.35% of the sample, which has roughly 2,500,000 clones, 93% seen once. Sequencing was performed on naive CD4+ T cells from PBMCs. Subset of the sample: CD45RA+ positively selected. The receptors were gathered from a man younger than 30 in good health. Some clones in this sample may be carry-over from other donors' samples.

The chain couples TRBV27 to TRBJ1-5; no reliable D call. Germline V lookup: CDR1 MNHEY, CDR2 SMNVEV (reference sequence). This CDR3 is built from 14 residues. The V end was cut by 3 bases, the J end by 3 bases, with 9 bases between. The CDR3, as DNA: TGTGCCAGCAGTTTTACCGCATTCAATCAGCCCCAGCATTTT. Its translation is CASSFTAFNQPQHF.

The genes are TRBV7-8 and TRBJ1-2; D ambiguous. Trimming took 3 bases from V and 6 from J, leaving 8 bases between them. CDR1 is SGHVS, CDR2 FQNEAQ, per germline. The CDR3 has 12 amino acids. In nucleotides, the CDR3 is TGTGCCAGCAGCTTGGATTCGGATGGCTACACCTTC. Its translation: CASSLDSDGYTF. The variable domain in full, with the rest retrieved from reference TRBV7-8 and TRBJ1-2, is GAGVSQSPRYKVAKRGQDVALRCDPISGHVSLFWYQQALGQGPEFLTYFQNEAQLDKSGLPSDRFFAERPEGSVSTLKIQRTQQEDSAVYLCASSLDSDGYTFGSGTRLTVV.

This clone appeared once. The CDR3 coding sequence is TGTGCCAGCAGCCAAGTCTCCACCTACGAGCAGTACTTC. Its translation: CASSQVSTYEQYF. The J gene is TRBJ2-7, the V gene TRBV4-2, with unresolved D. Trimming shortened V by 1 base and J by 2 bases, and 6 bases separated the two germline ends. This CDR3 region has 13 residues. Germline loops: CDR1 LGHNA, CDR2 YNFKEQ.

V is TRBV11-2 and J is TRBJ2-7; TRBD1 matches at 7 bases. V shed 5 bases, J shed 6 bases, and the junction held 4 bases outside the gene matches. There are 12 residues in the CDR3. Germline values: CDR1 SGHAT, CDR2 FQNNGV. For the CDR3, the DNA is TGTGCCAGCAGCACACAGGGGAGCGAGCAGTACTTC. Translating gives CASSTQGSEQYF.

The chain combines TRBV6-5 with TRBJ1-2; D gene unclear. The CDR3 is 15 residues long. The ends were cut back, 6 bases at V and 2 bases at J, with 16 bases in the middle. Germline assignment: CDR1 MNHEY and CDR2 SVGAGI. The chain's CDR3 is CASSMRLLQNYGYTF. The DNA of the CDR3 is TGTGCCAGCAGCATGCGACTCCTCCAGAACTATGGCTACACCTTC.

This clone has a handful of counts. CDR3: CASSLGGREKLFF. CDR3 coding DNA: TGTGCCAGCAGTTTGGGGGGTCGAGAAAAACTGTTTTTT. J is TRBJ1-4 and V is TRBV27, with TRBD1 as a possible D gene (5 bases). Trimming shortened V by 3 bases and J by 8 bases, and 10 bases separated the two germline ends. The length of the CDR3 is 13 residues. The germline V gene has CDR1 MNHEY and CDR2 SMNVEV (reference sequence).

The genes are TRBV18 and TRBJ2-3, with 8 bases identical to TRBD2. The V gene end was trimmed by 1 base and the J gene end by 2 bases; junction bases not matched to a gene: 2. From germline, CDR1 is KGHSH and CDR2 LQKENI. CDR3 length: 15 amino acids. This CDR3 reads CASSPLAGYTDTQYF. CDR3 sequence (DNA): TGTGCCAGCTCACCACTAGCGGGGTACACAGATACGCAGTATTTT.

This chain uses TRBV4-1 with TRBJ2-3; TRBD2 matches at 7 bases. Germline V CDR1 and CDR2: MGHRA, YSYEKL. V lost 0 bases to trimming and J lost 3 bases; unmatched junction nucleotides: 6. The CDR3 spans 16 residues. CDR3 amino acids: CASSQEYRTRTDTQYF. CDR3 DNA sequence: TGCGCCAGCAGCCAAGAATACCGGACTAGAACAGATACGCAGTATTTT.

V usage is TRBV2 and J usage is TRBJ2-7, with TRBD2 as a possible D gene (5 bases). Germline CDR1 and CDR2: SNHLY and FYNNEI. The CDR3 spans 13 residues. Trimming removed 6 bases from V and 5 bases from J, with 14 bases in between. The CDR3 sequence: CASRSRRENEQYF. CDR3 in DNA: TGTGCCAGCAGGTCAAGAAGGGAGAACGAGCAGTACTTC.

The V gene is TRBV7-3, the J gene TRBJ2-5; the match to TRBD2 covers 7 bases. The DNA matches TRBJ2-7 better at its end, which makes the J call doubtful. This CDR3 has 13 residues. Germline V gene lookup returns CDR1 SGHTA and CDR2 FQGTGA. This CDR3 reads CASSRGGPYEQYF. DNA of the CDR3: TGTGCCAGCAGCCGCGGGGGTCCCTACGAGCAGTACTTC.

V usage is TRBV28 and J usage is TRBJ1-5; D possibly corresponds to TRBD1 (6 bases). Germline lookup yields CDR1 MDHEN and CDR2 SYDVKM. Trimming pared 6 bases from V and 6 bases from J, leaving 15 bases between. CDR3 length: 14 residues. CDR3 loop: CASSRSGAPQPQHF. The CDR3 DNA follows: TGTGCCAGCAGCCGATCGGGGGCTCCTCAGCCCCAGCATTTT.

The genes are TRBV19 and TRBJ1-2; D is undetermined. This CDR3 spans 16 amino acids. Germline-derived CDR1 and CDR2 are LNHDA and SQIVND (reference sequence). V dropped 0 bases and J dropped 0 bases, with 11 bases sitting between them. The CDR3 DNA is TGTGCCAGTAGTATAGAGCAGGTGAGAGCTAACTATGGCTACACCTTC. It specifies CASSIEQVRANYGYTF.

In DNA, the CDR3 is TGCGCCAGCAGCTTTGGGCTAGCGGGAGGTCTGAATGAGCAGTTCTTC. As protein: CASSFGLAGGLNEQFF. The V gene is TRBV5-1, the J gene TRBJ2-1, with 11 positions matching TRBD2. The CDR3 covers 16 residues. Germline loops: CDR1 SGHRS, CDR2 YFSETQ. V was pared by 2 bases and J by 7 bases, with 8 bases of the junction left unmatched.

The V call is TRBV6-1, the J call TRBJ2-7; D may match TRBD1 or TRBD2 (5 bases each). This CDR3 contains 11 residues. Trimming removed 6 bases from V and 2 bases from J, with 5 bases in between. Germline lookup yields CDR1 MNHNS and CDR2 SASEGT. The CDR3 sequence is CASRGPYEQYF. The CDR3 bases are TGTGCCAGCAGGGGACCCTACGAGCAGTACTTC.